This T cell receptor (beta chain) was sequenced during a study of T cells in localized non-small cell lung cancer. The CDR3 is made up of 17 amino acids. Germline lookup yields CDR1 SGHDN and CDR2 FVKESK. Trimming left V 0 bases short and J 4 bases short, with 15 bases between. As concerns this clone: The antigen is not known.

Repertoires were generated with immunoSEQ multiplex PCR, while TCRdb's copy carries only in-frame clones and drops some. The profile shows about 24,000 clones, 80% to 95% of them singletons. Study observations and caveats: A denser population of T cells in blood accompanied longer overall survival. Investigators sequenced only a single tumor region, leaving heterogeneity possible.

The specimen was peripheral blood, collected before any cancer treatment. The chain joins TRBV14 to TRBJ2-2, with D uncertain. This clonotype was sampled from a woman aged 40-69 years with stage I lung adenocarcinoma. The CDR3 spells CASSQEFIGRRTGELFF. In DNA form, the CDR3 reads TGTGCCAGCAGCCAAGAATTTATTGGACGCCGCACCGGGGAGCTGTTTTTT.